The present TCR beta chain was sequenced within a study of T cell responses to AZD1222 COVID-19 vaccine. Overall study results and limits: Among the donors, most were white British and more were female, and clonal diversity was possibly underestimated. The study sampled repertoires only after the peak T cell response. Recipients of AZD1222 seropositive at baseline numbered only 5 or 6.

Remarks on this clone: Its target is unknown.

This table comes from immunoSEQ multiplex PCR, and its TCRdb copy is limited to in-frame clones, with some not included. This sample yields roughly 40,000 clones, of which around 90% are seen a single time; approximately 40% belongs to the top ten. The CDR3 runs 17 residues. Trimming took 5 bases from V and 5 from J; bases not matched to a gene: 11. CDR1 is SGHNT, CDR2 YYREEE, per germline (reference sequence). The sample here was peripheral blood, taken 28 days after the second AZD1222 dose. This TCR derives from an adult who received the AZD1222 COVID-19 vaccine. The chain carries TRBV5-4 and TRBJ2-2; TRBD2 matches 11 bases. CDR3 loop: CASSRQLAGVGTGELFF. The CDR3 nucleotides are TGTGCCAGCAGTCGCCAACTAGCGGGGGTAGGGACCGGGGAGCTGTTTTTT.